The present T cell receptor (beta chain) was sequenced within a study of a mutant IDH1 vaccine in newly diagnosed glioma. Study overall: Vaccinations, eight in total, occurred in weeks 1, 3, 5, 7, 11, 15, 19, 23.

Here immunoSEQ multiplex PCR was the method, and the copy in TCRdb shows in-frame clones only, minus some. The data hold approximately 43,000 clones, with about 78% observed a single time. Regarding time point: week 23, last vaccination. Doses comprised 300 ug of mutant IDH1 20-mer peptide each, plus topical imiquimod. Per germline, CDR1 SGHTA and CDR2 FQGNSA. This CDR3 contains 12 residues. V shed 5 bases and J shed 4 bases, with 5 bases lying between them. Study-wide points: Overall, almost 95% of patients had vaccine-induced immune responses.

As for this clone: Antigen specificity is unknown.

The chain has TRBV7-2 and TRBJ2-2; D not resolved. Sample: PBMCs, taken from a glioma patient whose treatment included an IDH1 peptide vaccine. The source of this sequence is a woman aged 40 to 50 with glioma. Some clones in this sample may be carry-over from other donors' samples. The CDR3 nucleotides are TGTGCCAGCAGCCCGAGCACCGGGGAGCTGTTTTTT. It yields the protein CASSPSTGELFF.